The 19 T cell receptor beta chains given below trace back to one sample, sequenced in a study of control samples from healthy donors and cancer patients. Data came from immunoSEQ multiplex PCR; TCRdb stores just in-frame clones and leaves some out. This sample has around 250,000 clones, with approximately 80% found just once. Sequencing was carried out using PBMCs. These receptors were collected from a woman aged 60-75 years with lung cancer.

The DNA of the CDR3 is TGTGCCGCCGGGGTTCGGGGGGGCCGTAATAATGAGCAGTTCTTC. This translates into CAAGVRGGRNNEQFF. V usage is TRBV15 and J usage is TRBJ2-1; 8 bases map to TRBD2. Germline trimming cut 11 bases from V and 7 bases from J; bases unmatched to any gene: 16. Germline loops: CDR1 LNHNV, CDR2 YYDKDF (reference sequence). This CDR3 contains 15 residues. Full variable domain (missing parts from reference TRBV15 and TRBJ2-1): DAMVIQNPRYQVTQFGKPVTLSCSQTLNHNVMYWYQQKSSQAPKLLFHYYDKDFNNEADTPDNFQSRRPNTSFCFLDIRSPGLGDTAMYLCAAGVRGGRNNEQFFGPGTRLTVL.

The V gene is TRBV11-3, the J gene TRBJ2-5; possibly TRBD1 or TRBD2 for D (5 bases each). The CDR3 extends over 13 amino acids. The germline V and J ends were trimmed by 3 bases and 4 bases, with 9 bases remaining between them. Germline CDR1 and CDR2: SGHNT and YENEEA. CDR3 nucleotide sequence: TGTGCCAGCAGCTTGGGACCGCGAGAGACCCAGTACTTC. Translated, it gives CASSLGPRETQYF.

The chain employs TRBV4-1 and TRBJ1-2; D gene unclear. Germline CDR1 reads MGHRA; CDR2 reads YSYEKL. The CDR3 spans 15 residues. Trimming left V 0 bases short and J 1 base short, with 9 bases between. CDR3 amino acids: CASSQEQSLNYGYTF. CDR3 coding DNA: TGCGCCAGCAGCCAAGAACAGTCACTTAACTATGGCTACACCTTC.

The V gene is TRBV28, the J gene TRBJ2-7; tentative D call: TRBD1 (5 bases). This CDR3 is built from 17 residues. Trimming stripped 4 bases from V and 1 base from J, with 20 bases between. CDR1 and CDR2 (germline): MDHEN, SYDVKM. The CDR3 DNA reads as TGTGCCAGCAGTTCCATTAGTACAGGCTACCGGTCCTACGAGCAGTACTTC. It is translated as CASSSISTGYRSYEQYF.

Details on this clone: The same CDR3 is also encoded by other DNA sequences in this sample. The chain recombines TRBV27 with TRBJ1-5; D ambiguous. Germline lookup yields CDR1 MNHEY and CDR2 SMNVEV (reference sequence). The length of the CDR3 is 12 residues. Deletions cut 5 bases from V and 3 bases from J, with 5 bases between. CDR3 DNA: TGTGCCAGCAGTCCACACAATCAGCCCCAGCATTTT. Translated: CASSPHNQPQHF.

This clone came up once. Here the CDR3 reads CAISEFGIAGGYGYTF. The DNA of the CDR3 is TGTGCCATCAGTGAGTTTGGAATAGCCGGTGGCTATGGCTACACCTTC. This chain links TRBV10-3 with TRBJ1-2; D is unclear. V shed 1 base and J shed 4 bases, with 16 bases lying between them. There are 16 residues in the CDR3. In germline, CDR1 is ENHRY, CDR2 SYGVKD.

This clone has a count of ten or more. V usage is TRBV18 and J usage is TRBJ1-1; no definite D call. Trimming cost V 6 bases and J 2 bases, with 10 bases left between them. Germline V gives CDR1 KGHSH, CDR2 LQKENI. This CDR3 has 13 residues. The CDR3 reads CASSPTANTEAFF. The CDR3 DNA is TGTGCCAGCTCGCCGACGGCTAACACTGAAGCTTTCTTT. Based on the CDR3 plus reference TRBV18 and TRBJ1-1, the full variable domain is NAGVMQNPRHLVRRRGQEARLRCSPMKGHSHVYWYRQLPEEGLKFMVYLQKENIIDESGMPKERFSAEFPKEGPSILRIQQVVRGDSAAYFCASSPTANTEAFFGQGTRLTVV.

The chain employs TRBV28 and TRBJ2-4; D not certain. The germline V and J ends were trimmed by 2 bases and 0 bases, with 8 bases remaining between them. Germline CDR1 is MDHEN and CDR2 is SYDVKM. CDR3 size: 15 residues. The CDR3 here is CASSLDGVAKNIQYF. In DNA, the CDR3 is TGTGCCAGCAGTTTAGACGGAGTAGCCAAAAACATTCAGTACTTC.

V gene TRBV10-3 combines with J gene TRBJ2-3; D uncertain. V was shortened by 0 bases and J by 2 bases, with 6 bases between the two germline ends. CDR1 ENHRY and CDR2 SYGVKD come from the germline V gene. This CDR3 spans 14 amino acids. Here the CDR3 reads CAISESKLTDTQYF. CDR3 bases: TGTGCCATCAGTGAGTCGAAACTCACAGATACGCAGTATTTT.

The gene calls are TRBV5-1 and TRBJ2-5, with D perhaps matching TRBD1 (6 bases). CDR1 and CDR2 (germline): SGHRS, YFSETQ. V lost 3 bases to trimming and J lost 4 bases, with 13 bases between them. The CDR3 is 14 residues long. This CDR3 reads CASSSITGRETQYF. The CDR3 DNA reads TGCGCCAGCAGCTCGATTACAGGGCGAGAGACCCAGTACTTC.

The V call is TRBV7-9, the J call TRBJ2-5; a possible D gene is TRBD1 (6 bases). The V gene's germline CDR1 is SEHNR and CDR2 FQNEAQ (reference sequence). This CDR3 spans 13 amino acids. Between the trimmed V and J ends, which lost 4 bases and 10 bases, there was a span of 16 bases. CDR3 residues: CASSSIPADSQYF. CDR3 nucleotides: TGTGCCAGCAGCTCCATACCGGCGGACAGCCAGTACTTC. The full variable domain, its missing parts supplied by reference TRBV7-9 and TRBJ2-5, is DTGVSQNPRHKITKRGQNVTFRCDPISEHNRLYWYRQTLGQGPEFLTYFQNEAQLEKSRLLSDRFSAERPKGSFSTLEIQRTEQGDSAMYLCASSSIPADSQYFGPGTRLLVL.

This clone was seen only a few times. The chain combines TRBV28 with TRBJ2-3; D perhaps matches TRBD1 (5 bases). V gave up 8 bases and J gave up 1 base, with 13 bases separating them. Germline V gene data show CDR1 as MDHEN and CDR2 as SYDVKM. The CDR3 is made up of 14 amino acids. For the CDR3, the DNA is TGTGCCAGCGGGGTACCAGGGCGCACAGATACGCAGTATTTT. Residues: CASGVPGRTDTQYF.

The V call is TRBV7-6, the J call TRBJ2-7; TRBD2 aligns across 16 bases. Germline CDR1 reads SGHVS; CDR2 reads FNYEAQ. J gave up 6 bases and V 4 bases, and 9 bases lay outside the gene matches. The length of the CDR3 is 17 residues. The CDR3 region has the DNA TGTGCCAGCAGCTGGGGACTAGCGGGGGGGATGGAGCCCGAGCAGTACTTC. Translated: CASSWGLAGGMEPEQYF.

The chain employs TRBV5-1 and TRBJ1-6; the D is unclear. Trimming stripped 0 bases from V and 0 bases from J, with 16 bases between. Germline V lookup: CDR1 SGHRS, CDR2 YFSETQ. This CDR3 has 19 amino acids. The CDR3 nucleotides are TGCGCCAGCAGCTTGGGTGACGGCGGTGGTGGCTCCTATAATTCACCCCTCCACTTT. It yields the protein CASSLGDGGGGSYNSPLHF.

This rearrangement joins TRBV14 to TRBJ1-1, with a weak D call TRBD1 (6 bases). This CDR3 spans 13 amino acids. Germline CDR1 reads SGHDN; CDR2 reads FVKESK. V gave up 5 bases and J gave up 6 bases, with 13 bases separating them. DNA for the CDR3: TGTGCCAGCAGCGTAACCGGGGGCTCTGAAGCTTTCTTT. Its protein is CASSVTGGSEAFF. The variable domain in full, completed from reference TRBV14 and TRBJ1-1, reads EAGVTQFPSHSVIEKGQTVTLRCDPISGHDNLYWYRRVMGKEIKFLLHFVKESKQDESGMPNNRFLAERTGGTYSTLKVQPAELEDSGVYFCASSVTGGSEAFFGQGTRLTVV.

This chain uses TRBV12-3 or TRBV12-4 with TRBJ1-2; 8 nucleotides match TRBD1. V lost 5 bases and J lost 4; bases outside the gene matches: 3. The CDR3 has 13 amino acids. The chain's CDR3 is CASSRTGPYGYTF. CDR3 DNA: TGTGCCAGCAGTAGGACAGGGCCCTATGGCTACACCTTC.

The genes are TRBV4-1 and TRBJ2-5; D might be TRBD1 or TRBD2, each matching 5 bases. V lost 3 bases to trimming and J lost 4 bases, with 12 bases between them. From germline, CDR1 is MGHRA and CDR2 YSYEKL. This CDR3 has 14 residues. For the CDR3, the DNA is TGCGCCAGCAGCCATGGGGACGGCTCAGAGACCCAGTACTTC. This sequence encodes CASSHGDGSETQYF.

V is TRBV7-8 and J is TRBJ1-1; tentatively, D is TRBD1 (5 bases). CDR1 SGHVS and CDR2 FQNEAQ come from the germline V gene. CDR3 size: 15 residues. V was trimmed by 1 base and J by 4 bases, leaving 13 bases between them. The CDR3 nucleotides are TGTGCCAGCAGCTTAGGGTCCCCAGGGACCACTGAAGCTTTCTTT. It codes for CASSLGSPGTTEAFF. Full variable domain (outside the CDR3, taken from reference TRBV7-8 and TRBJ1-1): GAGVSQSPRYKVAKRGQDVALRCDPISGHVSLFWYQQALGQGPEFLTYFQNEAQLDKSGLPSDRFFAERPEGSVSTLKIQRTQQEDSAVYLCASSLGSPGTTEAFFGQGTRLTVV.

V usage is TRBV3-1 (or the pseudogene TRBV3-2) and J usage is TRBJ2-2; the D call may be TRBD1 or TRBD2 (6 bases each). Germline V CDR1 and CDR2: LGHDT, YNNKEL (reference sequence). This CDR3 is 16 amino acids long. V was pared by 1 base and J by 2 bases, with 11 bases between. CDR3 in amino acids: CASSQGGTLNTGELFF. The CDR3 bases are TGTGCCAGCAGCCAAGGCGGGACATTAAACACCGGGGAGCTGTTTTTT.